This T cell receptor beta chain was recorded in a study of Tregs in tolerant kidney transplant recipients. This CDR3 has 12 amino acids. V was shortened by 11 bases and J by 4 bases, with 11 bases between the two germline ends. Germline lookup yields CDR1 LNHDA and CDR2 SQIVND (reference sequence). This clone was seen only a few times. The protocol was immunoSEQ multiplex PCR, while the TCRdb copy is restricted to in-frame clones and leaves out a portion. The sample yields roughly 68,000 clones, around 84% seen once. V usage is TRBV19 and J usage is TRBJ1-4, with D perhaps TRBD1 (5 bases). Sequenced sample: CD4+ T cells from blood. The receptor was isolated from a human donor in good health. The CDR3 nucleotides read TGTGCCTCGGGACCGATTAATGAAAAACTGTTTTTT. Its protein product is CASGPINEKLFF. Variable domain in full (rest from reference TRBV19 and TRBJ1-4): DGGITQSPKYLFRKEGQNVTLSCEQNLNHDAMYWYRQDPGQGLRLIYYSQIVNDFQKGDIAEGYSVSREKKESFPLTVTSAQKNPTAFYLCASGPINEKLFFGSGTQLSVL.